This T cell receptor (beta chain) derives from a study of T cell responses to AZD1222 COVID-19 vaccine. General study findings and limits: Dominant CD4 TCR responses targeted spike regions 160-218 and 743-854. Among the donors, most were white British and more were female, and clonal diversity was possibly underestimated. Compared with day 0, the breadth and depth of the Spike-specific TCR repertoire rose significantly after two doses of AZD1222.

Concerning this clone: Its matching antigen is unknown.

CDR3 length: 15 residues. Germline CDR1 SNHLY, CDR2 FYNNEI. V was shortened by 5 bases and J by 2 bases, with 14 bases between the two germline ends. Profiled with immunoSEQ multiplex PCR; TCRdb holds only in-frame clones, not every one. The top ten hold over 1% of the sample, which has fewer than 250,000 clones, 85% to 95% seen once. The V gene is TRBV2, the J gene TRBJ2-3; D gene ambiguous. The specimen was peripheral blood, collected on day 0 of AZD1222 vaccination. The sequence came from an adult in good health. The CDR3 DNA sequence: TGTGCCAGCAGTCGCAGCTCCACGTACACAGATACGCAGTATTTT. Protein: CASSRSSTYTDTQYF.